The 17 T cell receptor beta chains below were found in one sample sequenced in a study of T cell responses to AZD1222 COVID-19 vaccine. Only in-frame clones appear in the TCRdb table, and some are missing; sequencing was by immunoSEQ multiplex PCR. The data contain 80,000 or so clones, about 90% of them singletons. The source was peripheral blood, collected on day 0 of AZD1222 vaccination. These receptor sequences come from an adult in good health.

The CDR3 sequence: CSASFGTYNEQFF. CDR3 coding DNA: TGCAGTGCTAGTTTCGGGACTTACAATGAGCAGTTCTTC. The J gene is TRBJ2-1, the V gene TRBV20-1; D is possibly TRBD2 (6 bases). V was cut by 3 bases and J by 4 bases, with 10 bases left in between. The CDR3 contains 13 residues. Germline values: CDR1 DFQATT, CDR2 SNEGSKA (reference sequence).

The chain uses TRBV11-2 and TRBJ2-7, with unresolved D. The germline V gene encodes CDR1 SGHAT and CDR2 FQNNGV. V lost 0 bases and J lost 1, with 7 bases in between. The CDR3 spans 14 residues. CDR3 nucleotides: TGTGCCAGCAGCTTAGATAGTCTTTCCTACGAGCAGTACTTC. It encodes CASSLDSLSYEQYF.

This clone was seen a few times. This chain joins TRBV29-1 and TRBJ1-2; tentative D call: TRBD1 (5 bases). V lost 6 bases and J lost 2, with 13 bases in between. The CDR3 length is 13 residues. Germline assignment: CDR1 SQVTM and CDR2 ANQGSEA. The CDR3 is CSVSRDGNYGYTF. CDR3 DNA: TGCAGCGTCAGCCGGGACGGAAACTATGGCTACACCTTC.

The CDR3 DNA follows: TGCGCCAGCAGCCAAGATTTTTCCCAGCCCCAGCATTTT. It specifies CASSQDFSQPQHF. The chain combines TRBV4-3 with TRBJ1-5, with D unclear. CDR1 and CDR2 (germline): LGHNA, YSLEER. Between the trimmed V and J ends, which lost 0 bases and 7 bases, there was a span of 7 bases. The CDR3 runs to 13 residues.

This clone was seen a few times. The rearrangement joins TRBV5-4 to TRBJ2-3; D gene unclear. Germline V gene sequence: CDR1 SGHNT, CDR2 YYREEE (reference sequence). V gave up 3 bases and J gave up 0 bases, with 8 bases separating them. This CDR3 spans 14 amino acids. CDR3 residues: CASSSGPSTDTQYF. CDR3 in DNA: TGTGCCAGCAGCTCAGGCCCCAGCACAGATACGCAGTATTTT.

J is TRBJ1-4 and V is TRBV23-1, with D unclear. TRBV23-1 is treated as an ORF (open reading frame) with a function not yet certain. CDR3 size: 15 residues. Trimming shortened V by 4 bases and J by 1 base, and 10 bases separated the two germline ends. The CDR3 sequence is CASSRSRGTNEKLFF. CDR3 DNA: TGCGCCAGCAGTCGGTCCCGAGGAACTAATGAAAAACTGTTTTTT.

The gene calls are TRBV6-6 and TRBJ2-1; perhaps D is TRBD1 or TRBD2 (6 bases each). V lost 5 bases, J lost 9 bases, and 20 bases lay in between. CDR1 MNHNY and CDR2 SVGAGI come from the germline V gene (reference sequence). The CDR3 spans 15 residues. The CDR3 sequence: CASSGFGGGKVEQFF. DNA for the CDR3: TGTGCCAGCAGTGGGTTCGGGGGCGGGAAGGTTGAGCAGTTCTTC.

The genes are TRBV7-3 and TRBJ1-1; D perhaps matches TRBD1 (5 bases). Germline values: CDR1 SGHTA, CDR2 FQGTGA. This CDR3 is 15 amino acids long. Trimming removed 5 bases at V and 4 bases at J, with 17 bases between. The CDR3 nucleotides read TGTGCCAGCAGCCCAAAGGGGCAGGGAGGCACTGAAGCTTTCTTT. Translating it yields CASSPKGQGGTEAFF.

The sample holds a few counts of this clone. The chain has TRBV5-4 and TRBJ1-5; D gene ambiguous. Germline V gene sequence: CDR1 SGHNT, CDR2 YYREEE (reference sequence). The CDR3 is 14 residues long. V was pared by 3 bases and J by 5 bases, with 12 bases between. The CDR3 DNA follows: TGTGCCAGCAGCTCGACTCCACGATATCAGCCCCAGCATTTT. This sequence encodes CASSSTPRYQPQHF.

This clone was recorded only once. The gene calls are TRBV18 and TRBJ2-3, with 10 bases fitting TRBD2. Looked up from germline, CDR1 is KGHSH and CDR2 is LQKENI. The CDR3 is 19 amino acids. Losses at the gene ends were 1 base for V and 1 base for J; bases not matched to a gene: 11. CDR3 in amino acids: CASSPLVASGSYRTDTQYF. CDR3 nucleotides: TGTGCCAGCTCACCACTCGTGGCTAGCGGGAGCTATCGCACAGATACGCAGTATTTT.

This clone was seen a few times. The chain employs TRBV7-9 and TRBJ1-2, with no clear D. The CDR3 runs 15 residues. Germline V lookup: CDR1 SEHNR, CDR2 FQNEAQ (reference sequence). V was trimmed by 2 bases and J by 0 bases, leaving 10 bases between them. The DNA of the CDR3 is TGTGCCAGCAGCTTATCCGCAGGAGCTAACTATGGCTACACCTTC. Its translation is CASSLSAGANYGYTF.

This chain links TRBV5-4 with TRBJ1-1; TRBD1 aligns across 9 bases. Per germline, CDR1 SGHNT and CDR2 YYREEE (reference sequence). CDR3 size: 15 residues. The J segment lost 3 bases and the V segment lost 4 bases, leaving 7 bases of the junction unmatched. The CDR3 reads CASSDQQGAHTEAFF. The CDR3 region has the DNA TGTGCCAGCAGCGATCAACAGGGGGCGCACACTGAAGCTTTCTTT.

This clone occurred once. The chain links TRBV7-9 to TRBJ2-1; 10 bases map to TRBD2. The germline CDR1 and CDR2 sequences are SEHNR and FQNEAQ (reference sequence). The CDR3 runs to 15 residues. V dropped 1 base and J dropped 8; count of bases not matched to a gene: 5. For the CDR3, the DNA is TGTGCCAGCAGCTTAGAGGGACTAGCGTCGGATGAGCAGTTCTTC. Translated: CASSLEGLASDEQFF.

This chain joins TRBV18 and TRBJ1-1; no definite D call. The CDR3 loop spans 14 amino acids. Germline V gene sequence: CDR1 KGHSH, CDR2 LQKENI. Trimming left V 1 base short and J 1 base short, with 7 bases between. This CDR3 is CASSPLTENTEAFF. The CDR3 bases are TGTGCCAGCTCACCACTCACAGAGAACACTGAAGCTTTCTTT.

V is TRBV4-3 and J is TRBJ2-7; D might be TRBD1 (5 bases). Per the germline V gene, CDR1 is LGHNA and CDR2 is YSLEER. Trimming stripped 8 bases from V and 3 bases from J, with 20 bases between. The CDR3 spans 15 residues. CDR3 loop: CASSRYRDSSYEQYF. For the CDR3, the DNA is TGCGCCAGCTCACGCTACCGAGACAGCAGCTACGAGCAGTACTTC.

The CDR3 loop reads CASSQDRPGAQFF. CDR3 sequence (DNA): TGTGCCAGCAGCCAAGATCGGCCTGGAGCACAGTTCTTC. V gene TRBV14 combines with J gene TRBJ2-1; D gene unclear. V lost 0 bases to trimming and J lost 13 bases, with 13 bases between them. The length of the CDR3 is 13 residues. Germline CDR1 is SGHDN and CDR2 is FVKESK. Together with reference TRBV14 and TRBJ2-1, the CDR3 gives the full variable domain: EAGVTQFPSHSVIEKGQTVTLRCDPISGHDNLYWYRRVMGKEIKFLLHFVKESKQDESGMPNNRFLAERTGGTYSTLKVQPAELEDSGVYFCASSQDRPGAQFFGPGTRLTVL.

The chain couples TRBV11-3 to TRBJ2-5; TRBD2 matches 12 bases. V shed 4 bases and J 4 bases; nucleotides not matched to a gene: 4. The CDR3 spans 15 residues. Germline CDR1 is SGHNT and CDR2 is YENEEA. Here the CDR3 reads CASSSGLAGIETQYF. The CDR3 nucleotides read TGTGCCAGCAGCTCTGGACTAGCGGGAATAGAGACCCAGTACTTC.